This T cell receptor (beta chain) was captured by sequencing in a study of blood T cell repertoires in COVID-19. Study information: Donors in the United States, Italy and Spain gave samples during acute or convalescent COVID-19. The analysed material was cDNA or gDNA that came from T cells, B-cell-depleted T cells, or PBMCs.

Data came from immunoSEQ multiplex PCR; TCRdb stores just in-frame clones and leaves some out. The sample records fewer than 40,000 clones, around 79% being singletons. This CDR3 has 13 amino acids. Germline CDR1 is KGHSH and CDR2 is LQKENI. Unmatched junction bases numbered 1, after V lost 4 bases and J lost 2 bases. The TCR originated in a man in his 70s with acute or convalescent COVID-19. The specimen sequenced was peripheral blood. The rearrangement joins TRBV18 to TRBJ2-5, with TRBD1 identical over 7 bases. The DNA of the CDR3 is TGTGCCAGCTCACGGGACAGACAAGAGACCCAGTACTTC. As protein: CASSRDRQETQYF.